The subject of this entry is one T cell receptor (beta chain). The antigen is unknown. This sample is drawn from a study of graft-versus-host responses after intestinal transplantation. Findings of the study overall: Researchers found GvH clones in recipient marrow, and some showed up first in ileum or blood.

The method was immunoSEQ multiplex PCR; TCRdb's version includes in-frame clones alone and lacks a portion of them. Here the sample spans 90,000 or so clones, 80% to 85% being singletons. Trimming left V 4 bases short and J 6 bases short, with 15 bases between. This CDR3 has 15 amino acids. Germline CDR1 and CDR2: MDHEN and SYDVKM. The clonotype was recovered from a human donor who received an intestinal transplant. The sample was unstimulated CD4+ T cells sorted from spleen or lymph node cells, taken before intestinal transplant. This rearrangement joins TRBV28 to TRBJ2-2; D is perhaps TRBD1 (6 bases). CDR3 DNA: TGTGCCAGCAGTTCACCTTTAACAGGGCCCGGGGAGCTGTTTTTT. Residues: CASSSPLTGPGELFF.